The 5 T cell receptor beta chains reported below all come from one sample, sequenced in a study of blood T cell repertoires in COVID-19. TCRdb keeps only in-frame clones here, not all; method: immunoSEQ multiplex PCR. The sample holds approximately 80,000 clones, about 85% seen once. Material for sequencing was peripheral blood. Receptors originate from a human donor in a cohort sampled during active COVID-19.

The V and J genes are TRBV6-5 and TRBJ1-1, with 12 nucleotides matching TRBD1. J lost 4 bases, V lost 0 bases, and 3 bases had no gene match. Looked up from germline, CDR1 is MNHEY and CDR2 is SVGAGI. CDR3 length equals 16 residues. The CDR3 bases are TGTGCCAGCAGTTACTCCGGGACAGGGGGCCTCACTGAAGCTTTCTTT. It yields the protein CASSYSGTGGLTEAFF.

This chain's CDR3 is CASSLVQGEIHNEQFF. As DNA, the CDR3 is TGTGCCAGCAGCTTGGTCCAGGGGGAGATACACAATGAGCAGTTCTTC. The chain combines TRBV11-2 with TRBJ2-1, with 7 bases that match TRBD1. The CDR3 loop spans 16 amino acids. Germline trimming cut 3 bases from V and 5 bases from J; bases unmatched to any gene: 10. In germline, CDR1 is SGHAT, CDR2 FQNNGV. The complete variable domain, with remaining parts taken from reference TRBV11-2 and TRBJ2-1, reads EAGVAQSPRYKIIEKRQSVAFWCNPISGHATLYWYQQILGQGPKLLIQFQNNGVVDDSQLPKDRFSAERLKGVDSTLKIQPAKLEDSAVYLCASSLVQGEIHNEQFFGPGTRLTVL.

The J gene is TRBJ2-1, the V gene TRBV11-2, with TRBD2 matching over 9 bases. Per the germline V gene, CDR1 is SGHAT and CDR2 is FQNNGV. V was pared by 5 bases and J by 8 bases, with 16 bases of the junction left unmatched. The length of the CDR3 is 17 residues. The CDR3: CASSQIRLAVLGDEQFF. CDR3 nucleotides: TGTGCCAGCAGCCAAATTCGACTAGCGGTTTTAGGGGATGAGCAGTTCTTC.

The chain joins TRBV27 to TRBJ1-1; 9 bases are shared with TRBD1. After removal of 2 bases from V and 7 bases from J, the junction contained 8 bases not matched to a gene. Germline V gene data show CDR1 as MNHEY and CDR2 as SMNVEV (reference sequence). The length of the CDR3 is 15 residues. The CDR3 DNA sequence: TGTGCCAGCAGTTTAAGTCCGGGGACAGGGCTTGAAGCTTTCTTT. As protein: CASSLSPGTGLEAFF.

The chain employs TRBV7-8 and TRBJ1-1; perhaps TRBD1 as D (6 bases). The CDR3 loop spans 14 amino acids. Germline-derived CDR1 and CDR2 are SGHVS and FQNEAQ. Trimming removed 0 bases from V and 5 bases from J, with 10 bases in between. The CDR3 DNA reads as TGTGCCAGCAGCTTAGCAGGGAGGGGGACTGAAGCTTTCTTT. Translating it yields CASSLAGRGTEAFF.